Below, 20 T cell receptor beta chains from the same sample are listed, as sequenced in a study of human T cells and chemical hapten exposure. Stated time point: patch test 2, 6 weeks after DPC sensitization. Regarding treatment: therapeutic diphenylcyclopropenone sensitization with weekly scalp DPC. MiXCR, run by TCRdb on the RACE reads, gives a single entry per CDR3 protein. Of some 84,000 distinct CDR3 sequences listed, about 10% are singletons. Material: whole blood, obtained in connection with sensitization to the hapten diphenylcyclopropenone (DPC). These receptor sequences come from a woman between 45 and 60 years old with alopecia areata. Some clones in this sample may be carry-over from other donors' samples.

The table lists this clonotype with many counts. J is TRBJ2-1 and V is TRBV20-1; unclear D gene. From germline, CDR1 is DFQATT and CDR2 SNEGSKA (reference sequence). V lost 3 bases, J lost 12 bases, and 18 bases lay in between. The length of the CDR3 is 13 residues. CDR3 region: CSASRGYNDGQFF. CDR3 sequence (DNA): TGCAGTGCTAGCCGCGGCTACAATGATGGGCAGTTCTTC.

Only a few counts were recorded for this clonotype. J is TRBJ1-6 and V is TRBV18; D may be TRBD1 (5 bases). Germline V gene sequence: CDR1 KGHSH, CDR2 LQKENI. The CDR3 length is 13 residues. V lost 4 bases and J lost 9, with 10 bases in between. In nucleotides, the CDR3 is TGTGCCAGCTCACTAGGGACCATTTCACCCCTCCACTTT. Its translation is CASSLGTISPLHF.

This clonotype was found many times. The chain has TRBV5-5 and TRBJ1-5; TRBD1 matches 7 bases. The length of the CDR3 is 14 residues. J gave up 6 bases and V 5 bases, and 8 bases lay outside the gene matches. Germline CDR1 is SGHKS and CDR2 is YYEKEE (reference sequence). CDR3 DNA sequence: TGTGCCAGCAGGTCAACAGGGGCCGCTCAGCCCCAGCATTTT. Its protein is CASRSTGAAQPQHF. Full variable domain (outside the CDR3, taken from reference TRBV5-5 and TRBJ1-5): DAGVTQSPTHLIKTRGQQVTLRCSPISGHKSVSWYQQVLGQGPQFIFQYYEKEERGRGNFPDRFSARQFPNYSSELNVNALLLGDSALYLCASRSTGAAQPQHFGDGTRLSIL.

The CDR3 here is CASSVGPDQETQYF. Written as DNA, the CDR3 is TGTGCCAGCAGCGTAGGTCCGGACCAAGAGACCCAGTACTTC. The gene calls are TRBV9 and TRBJ2-5; D ambiguous. Germline V CDR1 and CDR2: SGDLS, YYNGEE. This CDR3 comprises 14 residues. With 0 bases removed from V and 0 bases from J, the gap between germline ends came to 6 bases. The full variable domain, with the rest looked up from reference TRBV9 and TRBJ2-5, is DSGVTQTPKHLITATGQRVTLRCSPRSGDLSVYWYQQSLDQGLQFLIQYYNGEERAKGNILERFSAQQFPDLHSELNLSSLELGDSALYFCASSVGPDQETQYFGPGTRLLVL.

Ten or more counts support this clonotype. This chain joins TRBV27 and TRBJ2-7, with a possible D match to TRBD1 (7 bases). The CDR3 spans 12 residues. Germline CDR1 MNHEY, CDR2 SMNVEV (reference sequence). Trimming removed 6 bases at V and 6 bases at J, with 12 bases between. DNA for the CDR3: TGTGCCAGCAGGGAGGGGGCTAGCGAGCAGTACTTC. As protein: CASREGASEQYF.

This clonotype has ten or more counts. The chain employs TRBV12-3 or TRBV12-4 and TRBJ2-4; TRBD1 might be the D (5 bases). This CDR3 spans 16 amino acids. Trimming took 6 bases from V and 1 from J, leaving 16 bases between them. Here the CDR3 DNA reads TGTGCCAGCAGCCGTTCAATAAAGGGGGCCAAAAACATTCAGTACTTC. Protein product: CASSRSIKGAKNIQYF.

In its sample, this clonotype was seen many times. The genes are TRBV29-1 and TRBJ2-6; weak D call: TRBD1 (5 bases). The V and J ends lost 0 bases and 12 bases respectively, with 9 bases between them. CDR3 size: 12 residues. Germline V gene data show CDR1 as SQVTM and CDR2 as ANQGSEA. The CDR3 nucleotides are TGCAGCGTTGAAGAACGCCAGGGCGTCCTGACTTTC. It codes for CSVEERQGVLTF. Combining the CDR3 with reference TRBV29-1 and TRBJ2-6 gives the whole variable domain SAVISQKPSRDICQRGTSLTIQCQVDSQVTMMFWYRQQPGQSLTLIATANQGSEATYESGFVIDKFPISRPNLTFSTLTVSNMSPEDSSIYLCSVEERQGVLTFGAGSRLTVL.

The chain is built from TRBV28 and TRBJ1-1, with D unresolved. Germline V gene data show CDR1 as MDHEN and CDR2 as SYDVKM. The CDR3 length is 13 residues. V lost 6 bases, J lost 7 bases, and 15 bases lay in between. The CDR3 DNA reads TGTGCCAGCAGAAACACCCGGTTGGATGAAGCTTTCTTT. It specifies CASRNTRLDEAFF.

The sample holds many counts of this clonotype. The V and J genes are TRBV7-6 and TRBJ2-7, with 10 bases fitting TRBD2. Trimming took 1 base from V and 2 from J; bases not matched to a gene: 2. CDR1 is SGHVS, CDR2 FNYEAQ, per germline. The length of the CDR3 is 15 residues. The CDR3 sequence: CASSLDSGRTYEQYF. The CDR3 nucleotides are TGTGCCAGCAGCTTAGATAGCGGGAGGACCTACGAGCAGTACTTC.

The DNA of the CDR3 is TGTGCCAGCACTCTCCGAAAACAGGCAGATACGCAGTATTTT. Protein sequence: CASTLRKQADTQYF. The chain joins TRBV6-6 to TRBJ2-3; tentative D call: TRBD1 (5 bases). V was trimmed by 7 bases and J by 4 bases, leaving 15 bases between them. This CDR3 comprises 14 residues. From germline, CDR1 is MNHNY and CDR2 SVGAGI (reference sequence).

The chain links TRBV7-2 to TRBJ2-1; D perhaps matches TRBD1 (5 bases). This CDR3 is built from 15 residues. Deletions cut 1 base from V and 3 bases from J, with 10 bases between. Germline assignment: CDR1 SGHTA and CDR2 FQGNSA. The DNA of the CDR3 is TGTGCCAGCAGCTTAGACCAGGGTGACTACAATGAGCAGTTCTTC. Protein product: CASSLDQGDYNEQFF.

Note on this clonotype: A much larger clone differs by one base, so this may be a read error. V is TRBV11-3 and J is TRBJ2-1; 8 bases are a match to TRBD2. The V gene's germline CDR1 is SGHNT and CDR2 YENEEA. CDR3 length: 13 amino acids. The CDR3 reads CVSSWTSSNEQFF. DNA of the CDR3: TGTGTCAGCAGCTGGACTAGCAGTAATGAGCAGTTCTTC.

Ten or more counts support this clonotype. V usage is TRBV18 and J usage is TRBJ1-4; 8 positions agree with TRBD1. This CDR3 is 14 amino acids long. Germline lookup yields CDR1 KGHSH and CDR2 LQKENI. Trimming removed 3 bases from V and 8 bases from J; junction bases left unmatched: 5. The CDR3 sequence: CASSPSTGEEKLFF. DNA of the CDR3: TGTGCCAGCTCACCTTCGACAGGGGAAGAAAAACTGTTTTTT. Drawing the rest from reference TRBV18 and TRBJ1-4, the complete variable domain is NAGVMQNPRHLVRRRGQEARLRCSPMKGHSHVYWYRQLPEEGLKFMVYLQKENIIDESGMPKERFSAEFPKEGPSILRIQQVVRGDSAAYFCASSPSTGEEKLFFGSGTQLSVL.

This clonotype was picked up many times. V and J are TRBV11-2 and TRBJ2-7; D not resolved. V dropped 3 bases and J dropped 3 bases, with 9 bases sitting between them. The CDR3 covers 13 residues. Per the germline V gene, CDR1 is SGHAT and CDR2 is FQNNGV. CDR3 nucleotide sequence: TGTGCCAGCAGCTTTAACATACTCTACGAGCAGTACTTC. Its protein is CASSFNILYEQYF.

This sequence joins TRBV27 and TRBJ2-7, with 9 nucleotides matching TRBD1. The germline CDR1 and CDR2 sequences are MNHEY and SMNVEV (reference sequence). After removal of 6 bases from V and 6 bases from J, the junction contained 3 bases not matched to a gene. This CDR3 has 12 amino acids. The CDR3: CASRGQGLEQYF. The CDR3, as DNA: TGTGCCAGCAGGGGACAGGGCCTCGAGCAGTACTTC.

This clonotype occurred many times. The V gene is TRBV20-1, the J gene TRBJ2-3; 10 bases line up with TRBD2. The CDR3 is 15 residues long. Germline lookup yields CDR1 DFQATT and CDR2 SNEGSKA (reference sequence). The V and J ends lost 6 bases and 6 bases, in that order; junction bases with no gene match: 12. The CDR3 is CSAESGRAGLDTQYF. Here the CDR3 DNA reads TGCAGTGCCGAAAGCGGGAGGGCCGGTTTGGATACGCAGTATTTT.

The genes are TRBV27 and TRBJ2-7, with 7 bases aligning to TRBD2. The V gene end was trimmed by 6 bases and the J gene end by 1 base; junction bases not matched to a gene: 6. CDR1 is MNHEY and CDR2 is SMNVEV in the germline V gene (reference sequence). This CDR3 is built from 14 residues. In DNA form, the CDR3 reads TGTGCCAGCAGCACCGGGACTATGTCCTACGAGCAGTACTTC. Translation: CASSTGTMSYEQYF.

This clonotype was observed at least ten times. The chain recombines TRBV7-6 with TRBJ2-2; no definite D call. Germline V gives CDR1 SGHVS, CDR2 FNYEAQ. Trimming left V 4 bases short and J 4 bases short, with 7 bases between. This CDR3 has 13 amino acids. The CDR3 is CASSSQSTGELFF. The CDR3 DNA reads TGTGCCAGCAGCTCCCAAAGCACCGGGGAGCTGTTTTTT.

J is TRBJ2-7 and V is TRBV20-1, with TRBD1 matching 7 bases. V was pared by 4 bases and J by 4 bases, with 10 bases of the junction left unmatched. Germline V gives CDR1 DFQATT, CDR2 SNEGSKA (reference sequence). The CDR3 is made up of 14 amino acids. The CDR3, as DNA: TGCAGTGCTACCACGCCGGGACAGCGTTACGAGCAGTACTTC. Protein: CSATTPGQRYEQYF.

This clonotype has at least ten counts. The V call is TRBV20-1, the J call TRBJ2-1; 10 bases are a match to TRBD2. This CDR3 region has 14 residues. The junction had 4 bases not matched to a gene; V was cut back by 2 bases and J by 6 bases. From germline, CDR1 is DFQATT and CDR2 SNEGSKA (reference sequence). This CDR3 reads CSARKAGGPNEQFF. The CDR3 nucleotides read TGCAGTGCTAGAAAAGCGGGAGGGCCCAATGAGCAGTTCTTC.